The 21 T cell receptor beta chains below all came from one sample that was sequenced in a study of cytomegalovirus exposure and HLA in healthy donors. Vbeta (60) and Jbeta (13) primers were used in the PCR. Using immunoSEQ multiplex PCR, the repertoire was profiled, and TCRdb retains in-frame clones only, with some absent. The repertoire holds 150,000 to 200,000 clones, with approximately 80% as singletons. The sequenced sample was PBMCs. The receptors derive from a male donor in good health and CMV-seropositive.

The chain carries TRBV7-9 and TRBJ2-1; 15 nucleotides line up with TRBD2. Germline values: CDR1 SEHNR, CDR2 FQNEAQ (reference sequence). The CDR3 is 16 residues long. After removal of 5 bases from V and 8 bases from J, the junction contained 7 bases not matched to a gene. The DNA for the CDR3 is TGTGCCAGCAGCCCGGGACTAGCGGGAGGTTTTGATGAGCAGTTCTTC. As protein: CASSPGLAGGFDEQFF.

This chain uses TRBV4-3 with TRBJ1-2, with a tentative D call TRBD1 (6 bases). In germline, CDR1 is LGHNA, CDR2 YSLEER. The ends were cut back, 3 bases at V and 5 bases at J, with 13 bases in the middle. The CDR3 sequence is 14 residues long. CDR3 coding DNA: TGCGCCAGCAGCCATCTAGGGGGTTTTTATGGCTACACCTTC. This sequence encodes CASSHLGGFYGYTF.

J is TRBJ2-2 and V is TRBV28, with a weak D call TRBD2 (6 bases). CDR3 length: 15 amino acids. Looked up from germline, CDR1 is MDHEN and CDR2 is SYDVKM. The V end was cut by 3 bases, the J end by 6 bases, with 14 bases between. CDR3 DNA: TGTGCCAGCAGTTTCCTCGGGACTGTATCCGGGGAGCTGTTTTTT. Encoded protein: CASSFLGTVSGELFF.

This clone was recorded a few times. This chain connects TRBV11-2 to TRBJ2-7; 7 positions agree with TRBD1. The J segment lost 0 bases and the V segment lost 5 bases, leaving 7 bases of the junction unmatched. Per the germline V gene, CDR1 is SGHAT and CDR2 is FQNNGV. The CDR3 is 15 amino acids. CDR3: CASSTRDSTSYEQYF. DNA for the CDR3: TGTGCCAGCAGCACCCGGGACAGTACCTCCTACGAGCAGTACTTC.

The genes are TRBV6-1 and TRBJ1-5, with D hard to call. CDR3 length equals 15 residues. The germline CDR1 and CDR2 sequences are MNHNS and SASEGT. V was shortened by 0 bases and J by 3 bases, with 9 bases between the two germline ends. The CDR3 sequence is CASSEARGYNQPQHF. CDR3 DNA sequence: TGTGCCAGCAGTGAAGCGCGGGGATACAATCAGCCCCAGCATTTT.

The V gene is TRBV27, the J gene TRBJ1-3; D gene unclear. This CDR3 region has 12 residues. V was cut by 6 bases and J by 4 bases, with 7 bases left in between. The germline V gene has CDR1 MNHEY and CDR2 SMNVEV (reference sequence). CDR3 coding DNA: TGTGCCAGCAGCAGTCAGGGAAACACCATATATTTT. This gives the protein CASSSQGNTIYF.

This clone turned up a few times. The V and J genes are TRBV18 and TRBJ2-5; TRBD1 matches at 7 bases. After removal of 3 bases from V and 4 bases from J, the junction contained 2 bases not matched to a gene. Germline V gene sequence: CDR1 KGHSH, CDR2 LQKENI. The CDR3 totals 13 residues. CDR3 DNA: TGTGCCAGCTCACCTGCAGGGGGAGAGACCCAGTACTTC. Translated, it gives CASSPAGGETQYF.

This clone was seen only a few times. The CDR3 here is CASSPVGGTEAFF. CDR3 nucleotide sequence: TGTGCCAGCAGCCCGGTAGGGGGCACTGAAGCTTTCTTT. The rearrangement uses TRBV7-3 and TRBJ1-1; TRBD1 is a possible D gene (6 bases). CDR3 length equals 13 residues. Germline V CDR1 and CDR2: SGHTA, FQGTGA. The V gene lost 5 bases and the J gene lost 4 bases, with 11 bases spanning the gap.

V gene TRBV11-3 combines with J gene TRBJ2-5, with D possibly being TRBD2 (7 bases). The CDR3 consists of 13 residues. Trimming left V 4 bases short and J 14 bases short, with 20 bases between. Per germline, CDR1 SGHNT and CDR2 YENEEA. The CDR3 here is CASSSRGLGLDYF. The CDR3 nucleotides are TGTGCCAGCAGCTCGCGGGGGCTGGGTTTGGATTACTTC. Full variable domain (remainder filled in from reference TRBV11-3 and TRBJ2-5): EAGVVQSPRYKIIEKKQPVAFWCNPISGHNTLYWYLQNLGQGPELLIRYENEEAVDDSQLPKDRFSAERLKGVDSTLKIQPAELGDSAVYLCASSSRGLGLDYFGPGTRLLVL.

The chain is built from TRBV19 and TRBJ2-5, with 9 bases that match TRBD1. V lost 6 bases to trimming and J lost 1 base; unmatched junction nucleotides: 9. There are 16 residues in the CDR3. Germline CDR1 reads LNHDA; CDR2 reads SQIVND (reference sequence). The CDR3 sequence: CASSLGDRALQETQYF. CDR3 bases: TGTGCCAGTAGCCTGGGGGACAGGGCGCTCCAAGAGACCCAGTACTTC.

This clone was seen a handful of times. The chain links TRBV28 to TRBJ1-5; the D is unclear. The germline V and J ends were trimmed by 2 bases and 6 bases, with 8 bases remaining between them. CDR3 size: 13 residues. Germline V gives CDR1 MDHEN, CDR2 SYDVKM. CDR3 amino acids: CASSLRVAQPQHF. The CDR3 DNA follows: TGTGCCAGCAGTTTACGGGTGGCTCAGCCCCAGCATTTT.

This chain joins TRBV7-2 and TRBJ1-5; D is perhaps TRBD1 (5 bases). V lost 3 bases and J lost 9, with 12 bases in between. Germline CDR1 SGHTA, CDR2 FQGNSA. The CDR3 loop spans 13 amino acids. Here the CDR3 reads CASSFNQGGPQHF. The CDR3 DNA follows: TGTGCCAGCAGCTTCAACCAGGGTGGGCCCCAGCATTTT.

The chain carries TRBV5-6 and TRBJ1-1; 7 nucleotides line up with TRBD1. The CDR3 length is 15 residues. The germline CDR1 and CDR2 sequences are SGHDT and YYEEEE. Trimming cost V 4 bases and J 1 base; bases outside gene matches: 7. The CDR3: CASSLPTGRNTEAFF. In DNA, the CDR3 is TGTGCCAGCAGCCTTCCGACAGGGAGGAACACTGAAGCTTTCTTT.

This sequence joins TRBV30 and TRBJ2-1; 8 nucleotides agree with TRBD2. This CDR3 region has 18 residues. Germline V gives CDR1 GTSNPN, CDR2 SVGIG (reference sequence). With V trimmed by 0 bases and J by 0 bases, 10 bases remained unmatched. CDR3 sequence: CAWSVLGGLVGSYNEQFF. In DNA, the CDR3 is TGTGCCTGGAGTGTACTCGGGGGACTAGTCGGCTCCTACAATGAGCAGTTCTTC. Together with reference TRBV30 and TRBJ2-1, the CDR3 gives the full variable domain: SQTIHQWPATLVQPVGSPLSLECTVEGTSNPNLYWYRQAAGRGLQLLFYSVGIGQISSEVPQNLSASRPQDRQFILSSKKLLLSDSGFYLCAWSVLGGLVGSYNEQFFGPGTRLTVL.

The CDR3 loop is CSVVRDRGGYTF. The CDR3 DNA reads as TGCAGCGTTGTTAGGGACAGAGGAGGCTACACCTTC. This chain uses TRBV29-1 with TRBJ1-2; 7 nucleotides agree with TRBD1. Germline V gene lookup returns CDR1 SQVTM and CDR2 ANQGSEA. The CDR3 covers 12 residues. The V segment lost 4 bases and the J segment 8 bases; nucleotides outside the gene matches: 7.

The chain is built from TRBV5-1 and TRBJ1-1; no clear D. Germline CDR1 reads SGHRS; CDR2 reads YFSETQ. This CDR3 contains 13 residues. V was cut by 0 bases and J by 10 bases, with 13 bases left in between. CDR3 bases: TGCGCCAGCAGCTTGGGAGGTCGGCGAGGAGCTTTCTTT. Translation: CASSLGGRRGAFF.

This clone showed up just once. The rearrangement uses TRBV11-2 and TRBJ2-7, with 10 bases that match TRBD1. Trimming cost V 5 bases and J 3 bases; bases outside gene matches: 16. Germline V gene data show CDR1 as SGHAT and CDR2 as FQNNGV. The CDR3 sequence is 18 residues long. CDR3 coding DNA: TGTGCCAGCAGCGGACGAACGGACCGGGACAGGGGTCTCTACGAGCAGTACTTC. Encoded protein: CASSGRTDRDRGLYEQYF.

This clone was detected only once. CDR3 in DNA: TGTGCCAGCAGTGAAGCGTCTCGGCAGTACTTC. Protein product: CASSEASRQYF. The rearrangement joins TRBV6-1 to TRBJ2-7; D uncertain. Germline CDR1 reads MNHNS; CDR2 reads SASEGT. The CDR3 covers 11 residues. The V end was cut by 0 bases, the J end by 9 bases, with 6 bases between.

Only one count was recorded for this clone. This chain links TRBV7-9 with TRBJ2-7; 8 nucleotides align to TRBD1. Germline V lookup: CDR1 SEHNR, CDR2 FQNEAQ (reference sequence). V shed 3 bases and J 2 bases; nucleotides not matched to a gene: 15. The CDR3 covers 18 residues. Here the CDR3 reads CASSLLLSGTGGPYEQYF. The CDR3 nucleotides are TGTGCCAGCAGCTTGTTGCTCTCCGGGACAGGAGGCCCCTACGAGCAGTACTTC.

The CDR3 bases are TGTGCCAGCAGTGAAGCTAGCGGGCGCTCCTACGAGCAGTACTTC. Its protein is CASSEASGRSYEQYF. The rearrangement links TRBV2 to TRBJ2-7, with TRBD2 matching 7 bases. Unmatched junction bases numbered 2, after V lost 0 bases and J lost 0 bases. The CDR3 extends over 15 amino acids. The germline V gene has CDR1 SNHLY and CDR2 FYNNEI.

CDR3 DNA sequence: TGTGCCAGTAGTAACCGGGATGAGCAGTTCTTC. This codes for CASSNRDEQFF. The chain links TRBV19 to TRBJ2-1, with D unclear. Germline values: CDR1 LNHDA, CDR2 SQIVND (reference sequence). This CDR3 is built from 11 residues. Trimming stripped 4 bases from V and 8 bases from J, with 6 bases between. The whole variable domain, filled in from reference TRBV19 and TRBJ2-1, reads DGGITQSPKYLFRKEGQNVTLSCEQNLNHDAMYWYRQDPGQGLRLIYYSQIVNDFQKGDIAEGYSVSREKKESFPLTVTSAQKNPTAFYLCASSNRDEQFFGPGTRLTVL.